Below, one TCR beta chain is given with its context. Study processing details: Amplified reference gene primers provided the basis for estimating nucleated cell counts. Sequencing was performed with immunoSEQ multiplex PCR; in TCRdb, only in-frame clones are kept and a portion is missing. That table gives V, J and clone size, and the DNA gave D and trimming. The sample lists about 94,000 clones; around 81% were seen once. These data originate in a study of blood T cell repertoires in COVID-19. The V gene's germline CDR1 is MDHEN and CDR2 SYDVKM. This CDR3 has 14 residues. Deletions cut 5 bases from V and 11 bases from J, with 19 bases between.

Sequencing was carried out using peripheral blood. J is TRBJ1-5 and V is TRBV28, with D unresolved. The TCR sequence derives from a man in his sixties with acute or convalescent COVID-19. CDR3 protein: CASSPPEGRGSQHF. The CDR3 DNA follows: TGTGCCAGCAGTCCGCCGGAGGGTCGAGGGTCCCAGCATTTT.